This TCR beta chain was profiled in a study of CD8+CD57+ T cells in acquired aplastic anemia. For the study at large: CD4+ and CD8+ cells, once sorted, gave DNA averaging approximately 3 ug.

All patients picked for sequencing had shown, by flow cytometry, an expansion of CD8+CD57+ cells. Blood was sampled before the patients had received any therapy. Both TCR beta VDJ combination and CDR3 sequence profiling were carried out. Genomic DNA was the template for this profiling. TCRdb analysed the reads with MiXCR anew, one entry per CDR3 protein. The sample holds around 160,000 distinct CDR3 sequences, 40% to 55% seen once. The study, taken as a whole, reports: Patients and controls turned out to have approximately 29 CD8+ CDR3 sequences in common.

V trimming: 4 bases; J trimming: 4 bases; junction bases outside the gene matches: 3. From germline, CDR1 is SGHRS and CDR2 YFSETQ. The CDR3 runs 15 residues. This clonotype was seen ten or more times. Its antigen is currently unknown. This TCR was recovered from a human donor with aplastic anemia. Sequencing was done on a sample of sorted CD4+, CD8+, or CD8+CD57+ T cells (not recorded which) from PBMCs. V gene TRBV5-1 combines with J gene TRBJ2-6; 9 nucleotides line up with TRBD1. CDR3 in DNA: TGCGCCAGCAGCACAGGGGGCGCGGGGGCCAACGTCCTGACTTTC. It translates to CASSTGGAGANVLTF.